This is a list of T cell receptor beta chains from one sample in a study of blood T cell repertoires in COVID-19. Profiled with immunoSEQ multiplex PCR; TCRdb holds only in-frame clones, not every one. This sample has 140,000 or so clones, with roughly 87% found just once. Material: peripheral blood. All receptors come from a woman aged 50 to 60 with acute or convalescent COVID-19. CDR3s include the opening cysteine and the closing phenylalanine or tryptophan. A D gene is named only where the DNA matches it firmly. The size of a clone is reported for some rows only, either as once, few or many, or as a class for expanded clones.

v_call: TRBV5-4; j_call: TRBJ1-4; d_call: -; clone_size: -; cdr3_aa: CASSAEPTGEKLFF; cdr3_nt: TGTGCCAGCAGCGCTGAACCTACAGGGGAAAAACTGTTTTTT
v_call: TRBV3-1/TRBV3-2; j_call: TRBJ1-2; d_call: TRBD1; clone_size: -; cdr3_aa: CASSRTTGDYGYTF; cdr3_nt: TGTGCCAGCAGCCGAACGACAGGGGACTATGGCTACACCTTC
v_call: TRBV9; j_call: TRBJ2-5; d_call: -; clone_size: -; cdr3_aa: CASSVAGLETQYF; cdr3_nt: TGTGCCAGCAGCGTAGCGGGATTGGAGACCCAGTACTTC
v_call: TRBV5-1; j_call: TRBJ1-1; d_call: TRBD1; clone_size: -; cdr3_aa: CASSLDGQGNTEAFF; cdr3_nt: TGCGCCAGCAGCTTGGACGGACAGGGGAACACTGAAGCTTTCTTT
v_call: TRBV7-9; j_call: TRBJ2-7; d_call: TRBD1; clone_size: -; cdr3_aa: CASSLGTGMPYEQYF; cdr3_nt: TGTGCCAGCAGCTTGGGGACAGGGATGCCCTACGAGCAGTACTTC
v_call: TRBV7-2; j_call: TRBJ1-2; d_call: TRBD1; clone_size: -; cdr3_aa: CASSLFGQGGNYGYTF; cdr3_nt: TGTGCCAGCAGCTTGTTTGGACAGGGTGGAAACTATGGCTACACCTTC
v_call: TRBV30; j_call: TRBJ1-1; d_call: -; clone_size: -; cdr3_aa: CAWSVRRTATEAFF; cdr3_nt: TGTGCCTGGAGTGTAAGGAGAACGGCCACTGAAGCTTTCTTT
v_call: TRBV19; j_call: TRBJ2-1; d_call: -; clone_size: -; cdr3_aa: CASSPSQGYNEQFF; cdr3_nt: TGTGCCAGTAGTCCCTCACAGGGTTACAATGAGCAGTTCTTC
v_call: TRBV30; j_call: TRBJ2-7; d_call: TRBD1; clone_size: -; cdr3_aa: CAWRYRTGGYEQYF; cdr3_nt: TGTGCCTGGAGGTATAGGACAGGGGGTTACGAGCAGTACTTC
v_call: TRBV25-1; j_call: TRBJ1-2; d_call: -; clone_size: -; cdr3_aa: CASSESVAGILLGYTF; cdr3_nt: TGTGCCAGCAGTGAATCGGTCGCAGGGATTCTATTAGGCTACACCTTC
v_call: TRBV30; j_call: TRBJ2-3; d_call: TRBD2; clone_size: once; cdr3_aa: CAWTPGRLDTQYF; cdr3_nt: TGTGCCTGGACTCCCGGGAGGCTGGATACGCAGTATTTT
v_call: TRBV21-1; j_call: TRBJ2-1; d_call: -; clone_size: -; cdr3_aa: CASSKWGPRRYNEQFF; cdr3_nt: TGTGCCAGCAGCAAATGGGGGCCCCGCCGTTACAATGAGCAGTTCTTC
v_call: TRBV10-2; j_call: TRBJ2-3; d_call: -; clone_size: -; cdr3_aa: CASSPRLESSDTQYF; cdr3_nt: TGCGCCAGCAGCCCCAGACTGGAAAGCTCAGATACGCAGTATTTT
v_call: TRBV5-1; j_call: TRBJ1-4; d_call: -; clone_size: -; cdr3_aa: CASSLAPGPNEKLFF; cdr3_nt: TGCGCCAGCAGCTTGGCCCCAGGCCCTAATGAAAAACTGTTTTTT
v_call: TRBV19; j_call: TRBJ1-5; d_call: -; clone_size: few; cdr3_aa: CASSIGGWGRGGNQPQHF; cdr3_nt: TGTGCCAGTAGTATAGGGGGATGGGGGCGCGGTGGCAATCAGCCCCAGCATTTT
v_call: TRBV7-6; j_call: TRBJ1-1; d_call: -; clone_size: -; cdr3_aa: CASSRGLAGGADLNTEAFF; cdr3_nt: TGTGCCAGCAGCCGGGGGCTTGCGGGGGGGGCTGATTTGAACACTGAAGCTTTCTTT
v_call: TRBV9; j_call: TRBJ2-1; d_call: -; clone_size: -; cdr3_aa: CASSHYTSPSSYNEQFF; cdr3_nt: TGTGCCAGCAGCCATTACACTAGCCCAAGCTCCTACAATGAGCAGTTCTTC
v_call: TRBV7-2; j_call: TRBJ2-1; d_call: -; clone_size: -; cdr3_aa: CASSYARYNEQFF; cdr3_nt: TGTGCCAGCAGCTATGCCAGGTACAATGAGCAGTTCTTC
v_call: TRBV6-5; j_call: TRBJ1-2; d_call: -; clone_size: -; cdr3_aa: CASSSGWGYGYTF; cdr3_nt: TGTGCCAGCAGTTCAGGGTGGGGATATGGCTACACCTTC
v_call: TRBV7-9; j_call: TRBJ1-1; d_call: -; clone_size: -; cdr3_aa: CASSFGLVNTEAFF; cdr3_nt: TGTGCCAGCAGCTTTGGTTTAGTGAACACTGAAGCTTTCTTT
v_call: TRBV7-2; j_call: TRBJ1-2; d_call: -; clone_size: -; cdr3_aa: CASSQRSGRIDRQGGYTF; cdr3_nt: TGTGCCAGCAGCCAAAGGTCGGGACGGATCGATCGTCAGGGGGGCTACACCTTC
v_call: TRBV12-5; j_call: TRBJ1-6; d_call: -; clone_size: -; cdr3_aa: CASGLNQGSPLHF; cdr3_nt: TGTGCTAGTGGTTTGAACCAGGGTTCACCCCTCCACTTT
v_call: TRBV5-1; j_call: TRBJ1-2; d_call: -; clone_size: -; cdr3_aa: CASSLVEDNYGYTF; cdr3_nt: TGCGCCAGCAGCTTGGTGGAGGATAACTATGGCTACACCTTC
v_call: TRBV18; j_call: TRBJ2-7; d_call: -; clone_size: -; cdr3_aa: CASSPGTGYEQYF; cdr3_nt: TGTGCCAGCTCACCCGGGACTGGCTACGAGCAGTACTTC
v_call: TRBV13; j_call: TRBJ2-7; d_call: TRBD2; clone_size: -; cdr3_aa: CASSLGRAGAYEQYF; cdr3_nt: TGTGCCAGCAGCTTAGGCCGGGCGGGAGCCTACGAGCAGTACTTC
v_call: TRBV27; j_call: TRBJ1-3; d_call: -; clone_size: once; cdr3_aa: CASSPGGTAVSGNTIYF; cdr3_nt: TGTGCCAGCAGTCCGGGGGGGACCGCCGTCTCTGGAAACACCATATATTTT
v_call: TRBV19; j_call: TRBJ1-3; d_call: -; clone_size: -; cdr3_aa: CASRRPSGPDGNTIYF; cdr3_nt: TGTGCCAGTAGGAGGCCCTCAGGGCCCGATGGAAACACCATATATTTT